This entry is about one T cell receptor (beta chain). There are many counts of this clonotype. Its binding antigen is unknown. No quality values exist for individual bases; no much larger clone is one base distant. Receptor libraries were prepared by RT-PCR. The run used a NextSeq 550. The public reads were quality trimmed at Q25 with fastp and then assembled into clones with MiXCR by TCRdb, keeping productive beta chains. Rows are combined by CDR3 protein, so each entry shows the most common genes and DNA. The sample table lists approximately 250,000 distinct CDR3 sequences, roughly 13% of them with a count of one. The top ten hold 9.5% to 13% of the sample. The data were taken from a study of patients and donors after allogeneic stem cell transplantation (dated by TCRdb to 2020 to 2021). The germline V gene provides CDR1 SQVTM and CDR2 ANQGSEA. V and J are truncated by 4 bases and 7 bases respectively, leaving an intervening sequence of 14 bases. Inclusive of the bounding cysteine and phenylalanine, the CDR3 is 13 residues long. Only the CDR3 part of the read is kept: 39 bases, read in frame from the first base.

Sequenced input: blood, either unsorted or a sorted T cell fraction (not recorded which). This chain is built from TRBV29-1 and TRBJ1-5; the D gene is possibly TRBD1, with 6 bases matching. This receptor was taken from a human donor who was either an allogeneic HSCT recipient or a stem cell or donor lymphocyte infusion donor (not recorded which). It is not recorded whose cells these are; they may come from a transplant donor. The CDR3 has the sequence CSVGTGQTQPQHF. The sequence in DNA is TGCAGCGTTGGAACAGGGCAAACACAGCCCCAGCATTTT.